This T cell receptor beta chain was recorded in a study of cytomegalovirus exposure and HLA in healthy donors. Samples came from healthy bone marrow donors. The primer mix had 60 Vbeta and 13 Jbeta primers. Study processing details: Roughly 73 million unique TCR beta chains, approximately 11 million of them shared, were counted by a later analysis. The protocol was immunoSEQ multiplex PCR, while the TCRdb copy is restricted to in-frame clones and leaves out a portion. The DNA gave D and trimming, while V, J and clone size come from that table. This table holds about 120,000 clones, roughly 65% found once. The CDR3 consists of 15 residues. Germline CDR1 and CDR2: MNHEY and SVGAGI. J lost 10 bases, V lost 0 bases, and 8 bases had no gene match.

Sequenced input: PBMCs. The receptor was isolated from a man aged 35 to 55 in good health and CMV-seropositive. The chain has TRBV6-5 and TRBJ2-1; 8 bases agree with TRBD1. CDR3 in amino acids: CASSYSWSGGMEQFF. The CDR3 DNA sequence: TGTGCCAGCAGTTACTCGTGGTCAGGGGGCATGGAGCAGTTCTTC.